The 8 T cell receptor beta chains presented below share a single source sample, sequenced in a study of cytomegalovirus exposure and HLA in healthy donors. Sequencing used immunoSEQ multiplex PCR; TCRdb keeps in-frame clones, though not all of them. The table includes a few hundred thousand clones, roughly 89% detected once. The sequencing sample was made of PBMCs. These receptors all come from a woman between 18 and 29 years old in good health and CMV-seronegative.

This chain joins TRBV29-1 and TRBJ2-1; 10 bases align to TRBD2. The germline V gene has CDR1 SQVTM and CDR2 ANQGSEA. There are 13 residues in the CDR3. V lost 4 bases to trimming and J lost 7 bases; unmatched junction nucleotides: 4. The CDR3 DNA reads TGCAGCGTTGCCCCACTAGCGGGGAATGAGCAGTTCTTC. Encoded protein: CSVAPLAGNEQFF.

The gene calls are TRBV4-3 and TRBJ1-1, with D perhaps TRBD1 (6 bases). Looked up from germline, CDR1 is LGHNA and CDR2 is YSLEER. V lost 1 base to trimming and J lost 1 base, with 16 bases between them. The CDR3 is 17 amino acids. CDR3 bases: TGCGCCAGCAGCCAAGTCGGGGGGCGACTCGAGAACACTGAAGCTTTCTTT. Its protein product is CASSQVGGRLENTEAFF.

The sample holds one count of this clone. For the CDR3, the DNA is TGTGCCAGCAGCTTTGAAAGGGGGCAGGGCTACACCTTC. This sequence encodes CASSFERGQGYTF. This rearrangement joins TRBV7-2 to TRBJ1-2; 7 nucleotides line up with TRBD1. The CDR3 has 13 residues. The V and J ends lost 3 bases and 8 bases, in that order; junction bases with no gene match: 6. CDR1 is SGHTA and CDR2 is FQGNSA in the germline V gene.

The rearrangement joins TRBV9 to TRBJ2-3, with TRBD2 as a possible D gene (5 bases). Trimming took off 3 bases at V and 1 base at J, with 12 bases between the two ends. Germline values: CDR1 SGDLS, CDR2 YYNGEE. CDR3 length equals 15 residues. DNA of the CDR3: TGTGCCAGCAGCGCGATACTAGGCCGCACAGATACGCAGTATTTT. Its protein is CASSAILGRTDTQYF.

The genes are TRBV25-1 and TRBJ2-1, with 8 bases lining up with TRBD2. This CDR3 region has 15 residues. Germline trimming cut 1 base from V and 7 bases from J; bases unmatched to any gene: 6. CDR1 and CDR2 from the germline V gene are MGHDK and SYGVNS. CDR3 sequence reads: CASSEFSGTGNEQFF. CDR3 in DNA: TGTGCCAGCAGTGAATTTAGCGGGACGGGGAATGAGCAGTTCTTC.

The gene calls are TRBV9 and TRBJ1-1; D remains ambiguous. V was shortened by 4 bases and J by 6 bases, with 19 bases between the two germline ends. The CDR3 runs 15 residues. Germline assignment: CDR1 SGDLS and CDR2 YYNGEE. DNA for the CDR3: TGTGCCAGCAGCTCCGGAAGCCAGGAGGTGTCTGAAGCTTTCTTT. It codes for CASSSGSQEVSEAFF.

V and J are TRBV5-1 and TRBJ1-2; 9 bases are a match to TRBD1. The J segment lost 5 bases and the V segment lost 2 bases, leaving 4 bases of the junction unmatched. In germline, CDR1 is SGHRS, CDR2 YFSETQ. The CDR3 totals 14 residues. The DNA of the CDR3 is TGCGCCAGCAGCTTCGGGACAGGGCCTTATGGCTACACCTTC. Protein sequence: CASSFGTGPYGYTF.

This clone was recorded once. In DNA, the CDR3 is TGTGCCAGCAGGGGGGACAGGGGCTACGAGCAGTACTTC. Its protein is CASRGDRGYEQYF. The rearrangement links TRBV7-9 to TRBJ2-7, with 10 bases lining up with TRBD1. V lost 6 bases to trimming and J lost 3 bases; unmatched junction nucleotides: 2. Germline V lookup: CDR1 SEHNR, CDR2 FQNEAQ (reference sequence). This CDR3 has 13 residues.